This T cell receptor beta chain was sequenced in a study of blood T cell repertoires in COVID-19. As for the study in general: Sites in the United States, Italy and Spain provided acute and convalescent COVID-19 samples. Sources were T cells, B-cell-depleted T cells, or PBMCs; the material itself was cDNA or gDNA.

Germline values: CDR1 SNHLY, CDR2 FYNNEI. The V end lost 4 bases, the J end lost 4 bases, and 19 bases lay between the germline ends. The CDR3 is made up of 16 amino acids. As originally analysed: Reference gene primer amplification yielded estimated nucleated cell counts. Some clones are missing from TCRdb's copy, which holds only in-frame ones; the method was immunoSEQ multiplex PCR. For V, J and clone size, that table is used; D and trimming come from the DNA. The table lists 150,000 or so clones, more than 80% of them singletons. Sequenced input: peripheral blood. This clonotype was obtained from a man in his forties or fifties with acute or convalescent COVID-19. The chain carries TRBV2 and TRBJ1-2; possibly TRBD1 for D (5 bases). For the CDR3, the DNA is TGTGCCAGCAGTGTTGTTGACTCCCACAGGATCTATGGCTACACCTTC. Translated, it gives CASSVVDSHRIYGYTF.